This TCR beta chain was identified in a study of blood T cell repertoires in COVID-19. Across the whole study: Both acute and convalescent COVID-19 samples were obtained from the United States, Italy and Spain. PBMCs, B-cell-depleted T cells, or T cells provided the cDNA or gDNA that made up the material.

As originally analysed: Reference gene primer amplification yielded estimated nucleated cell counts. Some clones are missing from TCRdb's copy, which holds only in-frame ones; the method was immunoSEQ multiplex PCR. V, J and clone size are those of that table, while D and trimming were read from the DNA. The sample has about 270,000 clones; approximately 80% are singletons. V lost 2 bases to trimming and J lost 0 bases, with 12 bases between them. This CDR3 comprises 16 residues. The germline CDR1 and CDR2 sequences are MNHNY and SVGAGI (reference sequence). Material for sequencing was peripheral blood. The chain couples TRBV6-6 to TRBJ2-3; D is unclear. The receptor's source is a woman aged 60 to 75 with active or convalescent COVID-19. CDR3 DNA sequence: TGTGCCAGCAGTTACCCGGTCTCCCGCAGCACAGATACGCAGTATTTT. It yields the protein CASSYPVSRSTDTQYF.